Given below is one TCR beta chain in context. This clonotype was recorded a few times. Its antigen is still unknown. Per-base qualities were not stored, and no clone one base away is much larger. This sample stems from a study of T cells in Graves' hyperthyroidism and ophthalmopathy (dated by TCRdb to the late 2010s). With respect to the entire study: Peripheral blood samples were taken at initial diagnosis, before any treatment was given. To identify distinguishing TCR V-J signatures, a discovery cohort of around 98 patients was used, comprising 40 to 45 with Graves' ophthalmopathy and around 60 with stable Graves' hyperthyroidism. Prospective prediction of ophthalmopathy was tested in an independent validation cohort of 18 to 20 hyperthyroidism patients and 15 to 17 patients who later progressed to ophthalmopathy. For training and testing, the 100 or so patients in the discovery cohort were randomly divided in a 7:3 ratio. In several Graves' hyperthyroidism patients, the study also compared T-cell repertoires from thyroid tissue with T-cell repertoires from blood. Once sampling was done, hyperthyroidism patients were given methimazole at a starting dose of 30 mg daily, whereas ophthalmopathy patients were given high-dose intravenous methylprednisolone. The paper reports TCR Vbeta CDR3 sequencing of over 120 peripheral blood samples: approximately 43 ophthalmopathy, 75 to 80 hyperthyroidism and some 17 progressor patients.

Study-wide findings and limitations: In validation, the model predicted progression to ophthalmopathy with roughly 70% sensitivity and about 72% specificity, a median of 6.5 months before onset. Most expanded thyroid clonotypes (frequency above 0.001) were also detected in blood, a finding suggesting that blood repertoires may reflect thyroid immune responses. Sample size was not statistically predetermined, and investigators were not blinded to group allocation. A 13 V-J signature model separated ophthalmopathy from stable hyperthyroidism, with 87.88% sensitivity and approximately 81% specificity in cross-validation and 80%/75% in testing.

The CDR3 runs 13 residues from the cysteine to the phenylalanine. Solely the CDR3 DNA is kept, with 39 bases framed from the first base. V loses 5 bases, J loses 10 bases, and the germline ends lie 16 bases apart. CDR1 and CDR2, looked up from the germline V gene, are SGHVS and FNYEAQ. The TCR beta CDR3 regions were amplified from the RNA transcripts. For the first round of RT-PCR on the TCR CDR3, the HTBI primer set was used together with the Qiagen OneStep RT-PCR kit. A second multiplex PCR round built the libraries, followed by size selection and purification. The libraries were sequenced on an Illumina HiSeq2000 using paired-end 100 bp reads. From the authors' description of their analysis: SOAPnuke was used to process the raw data, with reads discarded if the reads contained adapters or uncalled bases, had a mean Phred below 15, or lacked an exact constant-primer or identifier match. High-quality paired reads were merged with COPE v1.2.5, and unique nucleotide sequences were defined as clonotypes. Clonotypes were aligned to IMGT TRBV, TRBD and TRBJ reference segments using MiTCR v1.1. The analysis included only V-J combinations with a frequency above 0.0001, which together covered about 99% of the repertoires. The TCS score was defined as the ratio of F50 (clonal expansion) to E x V (chaos), calculated using BLOSUM62-based TCRdist between CDR3 peptides within each V-J. Welch's t-statistics and random forest reduced fewer than 600 V-J features to roughly 13, which were used in a naive Bayes classifier (R e1071). The public reads were run again by TCRdb, first through fastp at Q25 and then through MiXCR, and only productive beta chains were kept. Here each entry gathers all rows of one CDR3 protein and keeps the most common genes and DNA. Clone size and V and J calls follow TCRdb, not the original study. The sample yields under 750,000 distinct CDR3 sequences; around 19% were counted once. The ten top clones hold 16% of the sample.

Hyperthyroidism patients were newly diagnosed, with disease duration under 2 months, and aged 18 to 65 years. Exclusion was applied to patients with uncontrolled infections, other autoimmune diseases, pregnancy or lactation. Diagnoses were based on clinical symptoms, serum thyroxine and TRAb, thyroid ultrasound and orbital computed tomography. Blood from progressor patients was collected at the time of first diagnosis with hyperthyroidism, before any ophthalmopathy symptoms had appeared. PBMCs were isolated from 10 ml of fresh peripheral blood by Ficoll-Paque density gradient centrifugation. Progressor patients were first diagnosed with Graves' hyperthyroidism and then developed ophthalmopathy during follow-up. Total RNA was extracted using Trizol reagent, and RNA quality was assessed on an Agilent 2100 Bioanalyzer.

The chain uses TRBV7-6 and TRBJ2-3; too little of a D gene remains to name it. Sequencing input: blood. The clonotype originates from a woman between 50 and 59 years old with Graves' hyperthyroidism that later progressed to Graves' ophthalmopathy. The CDR3 sequence is CASSPDHIRAQYF. At the DNA level, the sequence is TGTGCCAGCAGCCCTGACCACATCCGGGCGCAGTATTTT.